One sample yielded the 15 T cell receptor beta chains listed below, sequenced in a study of blood T cells in healthy people across ages. Then a second PCR, running roughly 7 to 11 cycles, was carried out with a sample-barcoded 5' primer and a J-beta primer mix. TCRdb ran MiXCR on the 5' RACE reads and lists one entry per CDR3 protein. The table lists 650,000 to 1,000,000 distinct CDR3 sequences, 35% to 40% of them singletons. Sequences were obtained from blood. The receptors shown here come from a man aged 18 to 35 in good health.

The chain uses TRBV27 and TRBJ1-2; unclear D gene. There are 15 residues in the CDR3. V was cut by 6 bases and J by 6 bases, with 20 bases left in between. Germline V lookup: CDR1 MNHEY, CDR2 SMNVEV (reference sequence). The CDR3 spells CASSYRGLYADGYTF. The CDR3 DNA sequence: TGTGCCAGCAGCTACCGTGGGCTTTATGCGGATGGCTACACCTTC.

V and J are TRBV14 and TRBJ2-7; 11 nucleotides line up with TRBD1. Trimming at V came to 3 bases and at J to 3 bases, leaving 7 bases not matched to a gene. The CDR3 has 16 residues. Germline assignment: CDR1 SGHDN and CDR2 FVKESK. The CDR3 region is CASSQDMGQGGYEQYF. As DNA, the CDR3 is TGTGCCAGCAGCCAGGACATGGGACAGGGGGGCTACGAGCAGTACTTC.

This chain links TRBV12-5 with TRBJ2-7; D gene ambiguous. Germline V gene lookup returns CDR1 LGHNT and CDR2 FRNRAP. V was trimmed by 6 bases and J by 3 bases, leaving 6 bases between them. The CDR3 consists of 11 residues. The CDR3 DNA is TGTGCTAGTGGGGAGAACTACGAGCAGTACTTC. It yields the protein CASGENYEQYF. Full variable domain (remainder filled in from reference TRBV12-5 and TRBJ2-7): DARVTQTPRHKVTEMGQEVTMRCQPILGHNTVFWYRQTMMQGLELLAYFRNRAPLDDSGMPKDRFSAEMPDATLATLKIQPSEPRDSAVYFCASGENYEQYFGPGTRLTVT.

The rearrangement links TRBV7-9 to TRBJ1-4; no definite D call. Deletions cut 5 bases from V and 7 bases from J, with 17 bases between. The CDR3 is made up of 15 amino acids. Germline CDR1 is SEHNR and CDR2 is FQNEAQ (reference sequence). In DNA form, the CDR3 reads TGTGCCAGCAGCCCTCCGGGTCATACATTTGAAAAACTGTTTTTT. Translated, it gives CASSPPGHTFEKLFF.

The CDR3 coding sequence is TGTGCCATCAGTGAGTCTGCCACGGGCACAGATACGCAGTATTTT. As protein: CAISESATGTDTQYF. The genes are TRBV10-3 and TRBJ2-3, with D unclear. This CDR3 is built from 15 residues. V dropped 0 bases and J dropped 1 base, with 8 bases sitting between them. Germline V gene data show CDR1 as ENHRY and CDR2 as SYGVKD.

CDR3 in amino acids: CASSLDPRGGDSYNEQFF. CDR3 nucleotide sequence: TGTGCCAGCAGCTTAGATCCGCGCGGGGGGGATTCCTACAATGAGCAGTTCTTC. The V and J genes are TRBV11-2 and TRBJ2-1; the match to TRBD2 covers 9 bases. Per germline, CDR1 SGHAT and CDR2 FQNNGV. CDR3 length: 18 amino acids. V shed 0 bases, J shed 1 base, and the junction held 7 bases outside the gene matches.

This chain joins TRBV12-3 or TRBV12-4 and TRBJ2-1, with 10 bases matching TRBD1. Unmatched junction bases numbered 1, after V lost 6 bases and J lost 2 bases. The CDR3 covers 14 residues. The CDR3 DNA reads as TGTGCCAGCAGGGGGACAGGGGCCTACAATGAGCAGTTCTTC. As protein: CASRGTGAYNEQFF.

This clonotype was recorded a few times. This may come from a read error, since a much larger clone is one base off. The chain has TRBV4-3 and TRBJ2-3; D may be TRBD2 (6 bases). The CDR3 length is 14 residues. The germline CDR1 and CDR2 sequences are LGHNA and YSLEER. The CDR3 sequence: CAGSQGTSTDTQYF. CDR3 nucleotides: TGCGCCGGCAGCCAAGGGACTAGCACAGATACGCAGTATTTT.

This clonotype was seen many times. The rearrangement links TRBV20-1 to TRBJ2-1; no reliable D call. V shed 3 bases and J shed 7 bases, with 7 bases lying between them. The germline CDR1 and CDR2 sequences are DFQATT and SNEGSKA (reference sequence). The length of the CDR3 is 11 residues. For the CDR3, the DNA is TGCAGTGCTAGTCACCCAAATGAGCAGTTCTTC. Translating gives CSASHPNEQFF.

This chain uses TRBV4-1 with TRBJ2-3; D not resolved. With 1 base removed from V and 4 bases from J, the gap between germline ends came to 18 bases. The V gene's germline CDR1 is MGHRA and CDR2 YSYEKL. The CDR3 length is 17 residues. CDR3 nucleotide sequence: TGCGCCAGCAGCCAAGCACCTTGGCGGTCGGCGGCAGATACGCAGTATTTT. It is translated as CASSQAPWRSAADTQYF.

This chain connects TRBV12-3 or TRBV12-4 to TRBJ2-1; perhaps TRBD1 as D (6 bases). The V end lost 5 bases, the J end lost 14 bases, and 19 bases lay between the germline ends. CDR3 length: 13 amino acids. CDR3 in amino acids: CASSVGGTGTKFF. The CDR3, as DNA: TGTGCCAGCAGTGTAGGAGGTACCGGGACAAAGTTCTTC.

This clonotype was seen a few times. The rearrangement links TRBV6-2 or TRBV6-3 to TRBJ2-1; 15 bases match TRBD2. The ends lost 7 bases at V and 4 bases at J; junction bases unmatched: 5. The CDR3 runs 16 residues. Per germline, CDR1 MNHEY and CDR2 SVGEGT. The CDR3 DNA is TGTGCCAGCACCGTAGGGACTAGCGGGGGGTACAATGAGCAGTTCTTC. It translates to CASTVGTSGGYNEQFF.

Regarding this clonotype: Given the absence of the conserved phenylalanine or tryptophan at the CDR3 end, a read error is likely. The chain uses TRBV7-9 and TRBJ2-7; TRBD2 might be the D (5 bases). Trimming pared 1 base from V and 8 bases from J, leaving 18 bases between. The CDR3 extends over 15 amino acids. Germline CDR1 SEHNR, CDR2 FQNEAQ (reference sequence). CDR3 loop: CASSLGPPPTGKQYI. CDR3 coding DNA: TGTGCCAGCAGCTTAGGGCCCCCTCCTACGGGGAAGCAGTACATC.

The chain links TRBV20-1 to TRBJ1-3, with a possible D match to TRBD1 (5 bases). The CDR3 runs 15 residues. Germline CDR1 reads DFQATT; CDR2 reads SNEGSKA (reference sequence). V lost 0 bases, J lost 1 base, and 10 bases lay in between. CDR3 sequence: CSARDPRESGNTIYF. Written as DNA, the CDR3 is TGCAGTGCTAGAGATCCCAGGGAATCTGGAAACACCATATATTTT.

This clonotype was counted only a few times. V usage is TRBV4-2 and J usage is TRBJ2-3; D remains unclear. This CDR3 is built from 15 residues. CDR1 and CDR2 from the germline V gene are LGHNA and YNFKEQ. V lost 8 bases, J lost 0 bases, and 15 bases lay in between. The CDR3 sequence: CASGQAATSTDTQYF. CDR3 DNA: TGTGCCAGCGGGCAGGCGGCGACTAGCACAGATACGCAGTATTTT.